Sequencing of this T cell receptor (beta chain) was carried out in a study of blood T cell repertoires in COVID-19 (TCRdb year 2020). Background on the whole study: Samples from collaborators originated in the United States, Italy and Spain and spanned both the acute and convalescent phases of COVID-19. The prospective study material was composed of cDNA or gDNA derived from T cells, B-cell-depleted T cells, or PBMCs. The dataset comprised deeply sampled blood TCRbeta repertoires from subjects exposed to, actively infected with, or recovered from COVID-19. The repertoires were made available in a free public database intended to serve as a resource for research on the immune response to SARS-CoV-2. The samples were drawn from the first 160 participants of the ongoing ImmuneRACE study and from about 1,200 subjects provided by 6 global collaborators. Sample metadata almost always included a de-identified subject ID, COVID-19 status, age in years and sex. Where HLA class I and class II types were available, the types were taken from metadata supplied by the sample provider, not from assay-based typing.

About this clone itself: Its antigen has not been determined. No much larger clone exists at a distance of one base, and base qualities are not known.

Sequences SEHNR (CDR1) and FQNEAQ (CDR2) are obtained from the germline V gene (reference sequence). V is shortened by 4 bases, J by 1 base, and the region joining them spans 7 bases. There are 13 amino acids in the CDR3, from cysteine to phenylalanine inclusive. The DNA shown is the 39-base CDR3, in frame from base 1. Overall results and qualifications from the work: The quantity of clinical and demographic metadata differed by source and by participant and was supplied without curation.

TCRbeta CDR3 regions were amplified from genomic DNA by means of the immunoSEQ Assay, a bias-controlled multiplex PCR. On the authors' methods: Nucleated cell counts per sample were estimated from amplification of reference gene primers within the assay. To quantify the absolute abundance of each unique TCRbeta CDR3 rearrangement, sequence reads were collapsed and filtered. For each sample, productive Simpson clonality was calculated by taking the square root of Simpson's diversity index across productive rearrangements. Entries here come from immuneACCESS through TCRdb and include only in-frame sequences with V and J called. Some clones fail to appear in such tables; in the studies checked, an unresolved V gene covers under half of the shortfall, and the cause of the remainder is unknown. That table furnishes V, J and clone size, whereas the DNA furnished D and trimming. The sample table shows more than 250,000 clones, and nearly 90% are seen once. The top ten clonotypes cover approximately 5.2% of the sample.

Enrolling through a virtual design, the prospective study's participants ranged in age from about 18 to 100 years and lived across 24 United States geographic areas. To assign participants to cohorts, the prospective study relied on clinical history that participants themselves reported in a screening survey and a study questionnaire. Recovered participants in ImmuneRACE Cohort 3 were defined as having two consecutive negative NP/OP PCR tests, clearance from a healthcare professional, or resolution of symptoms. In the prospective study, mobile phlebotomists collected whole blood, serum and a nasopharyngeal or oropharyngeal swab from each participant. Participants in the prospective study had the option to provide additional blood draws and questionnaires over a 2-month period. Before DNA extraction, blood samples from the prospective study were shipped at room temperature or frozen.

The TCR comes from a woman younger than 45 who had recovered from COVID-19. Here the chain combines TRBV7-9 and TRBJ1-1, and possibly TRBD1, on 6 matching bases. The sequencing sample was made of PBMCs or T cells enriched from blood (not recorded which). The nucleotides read TGTGCCAGCAGCTCACAGGGGAACACTGAAGCTTTCTTT. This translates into CASSSQGNTEAFF.